This TCR beta chain was identified in a study of blood T cells in healthy people across ages. Study-level results: CMV infection status of these donors was not known.

Alongside a J-beta primer mix, a sample-barcoded 5' primer served in a second PCR lasting about 7 to 11 cycles. Each of the samples gave a minimum of 2.5 million paired-end reads that contained CDR3. TCRdb re-derived calls from the 5' RACE reads in MiXCR, one entry per CDR3 protein. The sample has approximately 700,000 distinct CDR3 sequences, roughly 32% seen once; the top ten hold less than 20%. The CDR3 runs 15 residues. Trimming pared 4 bases from V and 7 bases from J, leaving 20 bases between. Per the germline V gene, CDR1 is SGHNT and CDR2 is YYREEE (reference sequence). This clonotype was seen many times. Its antigen is unknown.

The sample taken for sequencing was blood. The receptor comes from a woman aged 80 or over in good health. V and J are TRBV5-4 and TRBJ1-2; no firm D call. The CDR3 sequence: CASSLPTPSGGGYTF. Written as DNA, the CDR3 is TGTGCCAGCAGCCTCCCGACCCCCAGCGGAGGTGGCTACACCTTC.